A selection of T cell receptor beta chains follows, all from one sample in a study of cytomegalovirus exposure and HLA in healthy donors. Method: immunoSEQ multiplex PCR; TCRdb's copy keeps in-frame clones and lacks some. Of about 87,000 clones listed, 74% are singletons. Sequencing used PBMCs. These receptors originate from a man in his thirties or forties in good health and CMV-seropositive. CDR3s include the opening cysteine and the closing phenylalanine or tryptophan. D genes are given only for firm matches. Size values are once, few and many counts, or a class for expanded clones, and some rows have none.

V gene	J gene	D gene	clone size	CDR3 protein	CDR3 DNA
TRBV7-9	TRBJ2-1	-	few	CASNPTRASSGMNYNEQFF	TGTGCCAGCAACCCCACGCGGGCATCATCGGGGATGAACTACAATGAGCAGTTCTTC
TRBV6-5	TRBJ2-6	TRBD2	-	CASIGGAGANVLTF	TGTGCCAGCATCGGGGGGGCTGGGGCCAACGTCCTGACTTTC
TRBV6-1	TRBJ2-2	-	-	CASTPRNTGELFF	TGTGCCAGCACGCCCAGGAACACCGGGGAGCTGTTTTTT
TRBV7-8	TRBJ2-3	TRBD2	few	CASSQALAGGRTSTDTQYF	TGTGCCAGCAGCCAGGCCCTAGCGGGGGGACGTACTAGCACAGATACGCAGTATTTT
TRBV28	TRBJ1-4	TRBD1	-	CASSFSTGGGEKLFF	TGTGCCAGCAGTTTTTCGACAGGGGGCGGTGAAAAACTGTTTTTT
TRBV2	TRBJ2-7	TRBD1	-	CASLDRVTYEQYF	TGTGCCAGCCTGGACAGGGTGACCTACGAGCAGTACTTC
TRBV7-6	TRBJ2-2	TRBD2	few	CASSPLGLAGVPGELFF	TGTGCCAGCAGCCCCCTGGGACTAGCGGGAGTTCCCGGGGAGCTGTTTTTT
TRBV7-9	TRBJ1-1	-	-	CASRKGGVLNTEAFF	TGTGCCAGCAGAAAAGGAGGGGTTCTGAACACTGAAGCTTTCTTT
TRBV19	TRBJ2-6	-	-	CASSMATAGANVLTF	TGTGCCAGTAGTATGGCCACAGCTGGGGCCAACGTCCTGACTTTC
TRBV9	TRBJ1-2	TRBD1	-	CASSVATTGHGYTF	TGTGCCAGCAGCGTAGCTACGACAGGGCATGGCTACACCTTC
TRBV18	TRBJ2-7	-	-	CASSPGQLSSYEQYF	TGTGCCAGCTCACCTGGACAGTTAAGCTCCTACGAGCAGTACTTC
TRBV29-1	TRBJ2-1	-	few	CSVGVQGTGEQFF	TGCAGCGTTGGAGTCCAGGGAACCGGGGAGCAGTTCTTC
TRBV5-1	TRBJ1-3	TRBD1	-	CASSLAGQGGNTIYF	TGCGCCAGCAGCTTGGCCGGACAGGGTGGAAACACCATATATTTT
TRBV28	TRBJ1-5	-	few	CASSAVGRGNQPQHF	TGTGCCAGCAGTGCTGTCGGGAGGGGCAATCAGCCCCAGCATTTT
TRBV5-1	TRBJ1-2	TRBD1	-	CASSFLGQGVGNYGYTF	TGCGCCAGCAGCTTCTTGGGACAGGGAGTGGGAAACTATGGCTACACCTTC
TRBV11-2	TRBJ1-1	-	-	CASSLVARAEAFF	TGTGCCAGCAGCTTAGTAGCGAGGGCTGAAGCTTTCTTT
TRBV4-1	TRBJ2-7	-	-	CASSQGREVYEQYF	TGCGCCAGCAGCCAAGGTAGAGAAGTTTACGAGCAGTACTTC
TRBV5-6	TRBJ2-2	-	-	CASSFLGRTGELFF	TGTGCCAGCAGCTTCCTAGGCCGGACCGGGGAGCTGTTTTTT
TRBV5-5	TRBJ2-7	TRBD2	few	CASSLEGASGYEQYF	TGTGCCAGCAGCTTGGAGGGAGCTAGCGGTTACGAGCAGTACTTC
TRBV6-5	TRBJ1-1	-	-	CASSPFPNTEAFF	TGTGCCAGCAGTCCTTTCCCCAACACTGAAGCTTTCTTT
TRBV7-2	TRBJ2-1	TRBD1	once	CASSSIGQGVGEQFF	TGTGCCAGCAGCTCAATAGGACAGGGGGTCGGTGAGCAGTTCTTC
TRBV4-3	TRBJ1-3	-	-	CASSEGTGQRGNTIYF	TGCGCCAGCAGCGAAGGTACAGGGCAGCGGGGAAACACCATATATTTT
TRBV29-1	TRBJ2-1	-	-	CSVEDRQDVNEQFF	TGCAGCGTTGAAGATCGACAGGACGTCAATGAGCAGTTCTTC
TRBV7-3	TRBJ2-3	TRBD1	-	CASSSGQGLSTDTQYF	TGTGCCAGCAGCTCCGGACAGGGGTTGAGCACAGATACGCAGTATTTT
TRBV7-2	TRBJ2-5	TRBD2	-	CASSLSLAGQETQYF	TGTGCCAGCAGCTTATCCCTAGCGGGACAAGAGACCCAGTACTTC
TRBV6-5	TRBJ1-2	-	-	CASSFTGNYGYTF	TGTGCCAGCAGCTTTACAGGGAACTATGGCTACACCTTC
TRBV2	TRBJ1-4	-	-	CASSWTAANEKLFF	TGTGCCAGCAGTTGGACAGCGGCAAATGAAAAACTGTTTTTT
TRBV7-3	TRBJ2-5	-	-	CASSTGIQETQYF	TGTGCCAGCAGCACCGGGATTCAAGAGACCCAGTACTTC
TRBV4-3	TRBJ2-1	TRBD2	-	CASSQEGVAGGRDEQFF	TGCGCCAGCAGCCAAGAGGGGGTAGCGGGAGGACGGGATGAGCAGTTCTTC
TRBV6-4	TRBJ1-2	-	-	CASSDSGGYGYTF	TGTGCCAGCAGTGACTCAGGGGGCTATGGCTACACCTTC
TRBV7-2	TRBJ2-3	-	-	CASSLVAGSRGPDTQYF	TGTGCCAGCAGCTTAGTTGCGGGATCAAGGGGCCCAGATACGCAGTATTTT